The next 30 T cell receptor beta chains were all read from a single sample in a study of T-cell memory formation after mild COVID-19 (dated by TCRdb to the early 2020s). Library preparation was by 5' RACE. The listed sequencing device is Illumina NovaSeq 6000. TCRdb cleaned the public reads at Q25 with fastp, built clones with MiXCR and kept in-frame beta chains. Under each unique CDR3 protein, matching rows form one entry showing the most common genes and DNA. The sample contains about 600,000 distinct CDR3 sequences, less than 25% of them found a single time. Jointly, the top ten make up around 8.4% of the sample. The specimen was PBMCs or a T cell subset sorted from them (not recorded which). All receptors derive from an adult woman who had mild COVID-19 (a few samples of this study predate the infection). The sample titles of this study are shuffled in the database, so cell type and time point are left out; the donor was told from shared clones.

This clonotype has only a few counts. The chain recombines TRBV29-1 with TRBJ2-1; a possible D gene is TRBD1 (5 bases). In germline, CDR1 is SQVTM, CDR2 ANQGSEA. The CDR3 spans 13 residues. V was pared by 0 bases and J by 12 bases, with 15 bases between. Here the CDR3 DNA reads TGCAGCGTTGAAGACCGATACAGGATCGGGCAGTTCTTC. Translation gives CSVEDRYRIGQFF.

This clonotype was detected only a few times. This chain joins TRBV4-3 and TRBJ2-3; no clear D gene. Germline CDR1 LGHNA, CDR2 YSLEER. Deletions cut 2 bases from V and 6 bases from J, with 15 bases between. The CDR3 spans 15 residues. DNA for the CDR3: TGCGCCAGCAGCCAATCCGACTTCCTCCCGGATACGCAGTATTTT. Translating gives CASSQSDFLPDTQYF.

In the case of this clonotype: One junction end does not reproduce the germline sequence, and a read error may be involved. The chain has TRBV29-1 and TRBJ2-2; tentatively, D is TRBD1 (5 bases). The CDR3 covers 13 residues. Germline-derived CDR1 and CDR2 are SQVTM and ANQGSEA. As DNA, the CDR3 is TGCAGCGTCCCGACAGTGAACACCGTGGAGCTGTTTTTT. It codes for CSVPTVNTVELFF.

The gene calls are TRBV7-9 and TRBJ2-1; D unclear. The CDR3 has 12 amino acids. Germline loops: CDR1 SEHNR, CDR2 FQNEAQ (reference sequence). Deletions cut 4 bases from V and 10 bases from J, with 11 bases between. The CDR3 sequence is CASSYPLGEQFF. Here the CDR3 DNA reads TGTGCCAGCAGCTACCCTTTGGGAGAGCAGTTCTTC.

The V call is TRBV12-5, the J call TRBJ2-1; TRBD2 aligns across 10 bases. In germline, CDR1 is LGHNT, CDR2 FRNRAP. The CDR3 loop spans 16 amino acids. The V segment lost 4 bases and the J segment 0 bases; nucleotides outside the gene matches: 3. The CDR3 protein is CASGSSSGSSYNEQFF. In nucleotides, the CDR3 is TGTGCTAGTGGTTCATCTAGCGGGAGCTCCTACAATGAGCAGTTCTTC.

This clonotype has at least ten counts. The chain combines TRBV5-1 with TRBJ2-7, with D possibly TRBD1 on 5 matching bases. The V end lost 4 bases, the J end lost 6 bases, and 8 bases lay between the germline ends. Per the germline V gene, CDR1 is SGHRS and CDR2 is YFSETQ. The CDR3 loop spans 11 amino acids. This CDR3 reads CASSTGPEQYF. CDR3 in DNA: TGCGCCAGCAGCACAGGACCCGAGCAGTACTTC. Full variable domain (outside the CDR3, taken from reference TRBV5-1 and TRBJ2-7): KAGVTQTPRYLIKTRGQQVTLSCSPISGHRSVSWYQQTPGQGLQFLFEYFSETQRNKGNFPGRFSGRQFSNSRSEMNVSTLELGDSALYLCASSTGPEQYFGPGTRLTVT.

This rearrangement joins TRBV9 to TRBJ1-2; perhaps TRBD1 as D (5 bases). The CDR3 is made up of 14 amino acids. CDR1 SGDLS and CDR2 YYNGEE come from the germline V gene. With 0 bases removed from V and 5 bases from J, the gap between germline ends came to 11 bases. The CDR3 sequence is CASSVGGASYGYTF. The CDR3 region has the DNA TGTGCCAGCAGCGTAGGTGGGGCATCGTATGGCTACACCTTC.

The table lists this clonotype with many counts. At one of its ends the junction is not consistent with the germline gene, which may arise from a read error. The chain links TRBV7-2 to TRBJ2-3; 12 bases agree with TRBD2. In germline, CDR1 is SGHTA, CDR2 FQGNSA. The CDR3 length is 16 residues. The CDR3 loop is CASSLAGGPRTDTQYF. In DNA, the CDR3 is TGTGCCAGCAGCCTAGCGGGGGGGCCTCGCACAGATACGCAGTATTTT.

This rearrangement joins TRBV20-1 to TRBJ2-1; D remains ambiguous. V lost 0 bases and J lost 9, with 9 bases in between. Germline-derived CDR1 and CDR2 are DFQATT and SNEGSKA (reference sequence). The CDR3 runs to 12 residues. The CDR3 sequence: CSARDLETEQFF. CDR3 bases: TGCAGTGCTAGAGATCTGGAGACTGAGCAGTTCTTC.

Ten or more counts support this clonotype. The chain carries TRBV7-2 and TRBJ2-5; a weak D match, TRBD2 (7 bases). Trimming removed 10 bases at V and 6 bases at J, with 18 bases between. Germline V lookup: CDR1 SGHTA, CDR2 FQGNSA. The CDR3 is 13 amino acids. The CDR3 sequence is CATTGRGVQTQYF. In nucleotides, the CDR3 is TGTGCCACGACAGGACGGGGGGTGCAGACCCAGTACTTC.

The J gene is TRBJ1-5, the V gene TRBV7-9, with 7 bases aligning to TRBD1. This CDR3 has 14 residues. The germline V gene has CDR1 SEHNR and CDR2 FQNEAQ (reference sequence). The V gene end was trimmed by 3 bases and the J gene end by 6 bases; junction bases not matched to a gene: 5. The CDR3 region is CASSLDTGVQPQHF. CDR3 nucleotide sequence: TGTGCCAGCAGCTTGGACACAGGGGTTCAGCCCCAGCATTTT.

This clonotype was detected only a few times. The chain carries TRBV2 and TRBJ2-7; 10 bases are shared with TRBD2. Germline CDR1 is SNHLY and CDR2 is FYNNEI. The ends lost 8 bases at V and 1 base at J; junction bases unmatched: 14. This CDR3 comprises 17 residues. The DNA of the CDR3 is TGTGCCAGCGGGGTGTCAGGGCGGACTAGCGGTTCCTACGAGCAGTACTTC. As protein: CASGVSGRTSGSYEQYF.

The genes are TRBV29-1 and TRBJ2-7; 7 positions agree with TRBD1. V was clipped by 5 bases and J by 2 bases; unmatched bases: 12. This CDR3 has 15 residues. Per germline, CDR1 SQVTM and CDR2 ANQGSEA. For the CDR3, the DNA is TGCAGCGTTATCTTCACGGACAGGATCACCTACGAGCAGTACTTC. Amino acids: CSVIFTDRITYEQYF.

The table lists this clonotype with a count of one. The rearrangement links TRBV2 to TRBJ2-5; D unclear. The V gene lost 1 base and the J gene lost 5 bases, with 8 bases spanning the gap. This CDR3 contains 13 residues. CDR1 and CDR2 from the germline V gene are SNHLY and FYNNEI. The CDR3 DNA reads TGTGCCAGCAGTGAAGTTGGCGGTGAGACCCAGTACTTC. It codes for CASSEVGGETQYF.

The chain joins TRBV4-2 to TRBJ2-2; possibly TRBD2 for D (6 bases). The CDR3 is 17 amino acids. CDR1 is LGHNA, CDR2 YNFKEQ, per germline. V was shortened by 0 bases and J by 3 bases, with 14 bases between the two germline ends. In DNA form, the CDR3 reads TGTGCCAGCAGCCAAGATCTTGCGGGGCCCTACACCGGGGAGCTGTTTTTT. This encodes CASSQDLAGPYTGELFF.

This clonotype was seen a handful of times. The chain combines TRBV5-5 with TRBJ1-1; D call uncertain. The CDR3 loop spans 13 amino acids. Germline V CDR1 and CDR2: SGHKS, YYEKEE (reference sequence). Trimming took off 4 bases at V and 3 bases at J, with 10 bases between the two ends. This CDR3 is CASSPLRDTEAFF. Here the CDR3 DNA reads TGTGCCAGCAGCCCCCTGAGGGACACTGAAGCTTTCTTT.

In its sample, this clonotype was seen a few times. The chain combines TRBV20-1 with TRBJ2-1; TRBD2 matches 8 bases. The CDR3 is made up of 17 amino acids. Losses at the gene ends were 5 bases for V and 6 bases for J; bases not matched to a gene: 18. Looked up from germline, CDR1 is DFQATT and CDR2 is SNEGSKA (reference sequence). The CDR3 bases are TGCAGTGCTTCCCCATTGACGGGAGGGCCAACTCTCAATGAGCAGTTCTTC. This gives the protein CSASPLTGGPTLNEQFF.

This chain joins TRBV10-3 and TRBJ1-2; 7 nucleotides align to TRBD1. Per the germline V gene, CDR1 is ENHRY and CDR2 is SYGVKD. The V gene end was trimmed by 5 bases and the J gene end by 4 bases; junction bases not matched to a gene: 4. CDR3 size: 13 residues. CDR3 DNA sequence: TGTGCCATCAGTCCCGGGGACAGCTATGGCTACACCTTC. It encodes CAISPGDSYGYTF.

This clonotype was counted a few times. The rearrangement uses TRBV3-1 and TRBJ2-1; the match to TRBD2 covers 8 bases. Losses at the gene ends were 0 bases for V and 2 bases for J; bases not matched to a gene: 3. The CDR3 is 16 amino acids. Per germline, CDR1 LGHDT and CDR2 YNNKEL (reference sequence). CDR3 protein: CASSQENGGAYNEQFF. CDR3 DNA sequence: TGTGCCAGCAGCCAAGAGAACGGGGGGGCCTACAATGAGCAGTTCTTC.

This clonotype was observed a few times. J is TRBJ1-1 and V is TRBV7-2; D not certain. This CDR3 contains 13 residues. Trimming left V 3 bases short and J 6 bases short, with 11 bases between. The germline V gene encodes CDR1 SGHTA and CDR2 FQGNSA. CDR3 sequence reads: CASSLSSIAEAFF. Here the CDR3 DNA reads TGTGCCAGCAGCTTGAGCAGTATTGCTGAAGCTTTCTTT.

This clonotype was detected a few times. The rearrangement joins TRBV5-1 to TRBJ2-7; 9 bases map to TRBD2. The CDR3 loop spans 15 amino acids. Looked up from germline, CDR1 is SGHRS and CDR2 is YFSETQ. J lost 6 bases, V lost 2 bases, and 9 bases had no gene match. DNA for the CDR3: TGCGCCAGCAGCTTCTTAGCGGGGGAGGGGTTCGAGCAGTACTTC. This sequence encodes CASSFLAGEGFEQYF.

J is TRBJ1-5 and V is TRBV7-2; D is unclear. The length of the CDR3 is 13 residues. The V end was cut by 3 bases, the J end by 3 bases, with 6 bases between. Germline V gene data show CDR1 as SGHTA and CDR2 as FQGNSA. CDR3 DNA sequence: TGTGCCAGCAGCTTCACTGACAATCAGCCCCAGCATTTT. This codes for CASSFTDNQPQHF.

The gene calls are TRBV5-1 and TRBJ1-1, with D possibly being TRBD1 (5 bases). This CDR3 has 18 amino acids. Germline V gives CDR1 SGHRS, CDR2 YFSETQ. The germline V and J ends were trimmed by 2 bases and 4 bases, with 24 bases remaining between them. The CDR3 DNA follows: TGCGCCAGCAGCTTTTCTCGTTCAGGGCGTAGGATCGCCACTGAAGCTTTCTTT. The encoded protein is CASSFSRSGRRIATEAFF.

This clonotype was counted a few times. The V gene is TRBV7-3, the J gene TRBJ2-2; 8 positions match TRBD1. V trimming: 5 bases; J trimming: 5 bases; junction bases outside the gene matches: 10. The CDR3 runs to 16 residues. CDR1 and CDR2 (germline): SGHTA, FQGTGA. This chain's CDR3 is CASSQRQGRDTGELFF. CDR3 DNA: TGTGCCAGCAGCCAACGACAGGGGAGAGATACCGGGGAGCTGTTTTTT.

The chain couples TRBV27 to TRBJ2-7, with no clear D. The CDR3 is 13 amino acids. With 6 bases removed from V and 2 bases from J, the gap between germline ends came to 11 bases. Germline V CDR1 and CDR2: MNHEY, SMNVEV (reference sequence). The CDR3 spells CASSRIGAYEQYF. The CDR3, as DNA: TGTGCCAGCAGCCGGATCGGCGCCTACGAGCAGTACTTC.

V gene TRBV5-1 combines with J gene TRBJ1-5, with D possibly being TRBD1 (6 bases). Germline loops: CDR1 SGHRS, CDR2 YFSETQ. The CDR3 loop spans 14 amino acids. CDR3 region: CATRQAQGAQPQHF. The CDR3 DNA reads TGCGCTACTCGACAGGCCCAAGGTGCTCAGCCCCAGCATTTT.

This clonotype appeared a few times. The chain carries TRBV7-9 and TRBJ2-7; D is unclear. Germline CDR1 is SEHNR and CDR2 is FQNEAQ (reference sequence). The CDR3 runs to 14 residues. The V gene lost 0 bases and the J gene lost 2 bases, with 8 bases spanning the gap. The CDR3 reads CASSLASTAYEQYF. CDR3 nucleotide sequence: TGTGCCAGCAGCTTAGCCTCAACTGCCTACGAGCAGTACTTC. The full variable domain, in which reference TRBV7-9 and TRBJ2-7 provide the parts outside the CDR3, is DTGVSQNPRHKITKRGQNVTFRCDPISEHNRLYWYRQTLGQGPEFLTYFQNEAQLEKSRLLSDRFSAERPKGSFSTLEIQRTEQGDSAMYLCASSLASTAYEQYFGPGTRLTVT.

The genes are TRBV6-6 and TRBJ1-2; the match to TRBD1 covers 11 bases. Trimming at V came to 5 bases and at J to 3 bases, leaving 2 bases not matched to a gene. CDR1 is MNHNY, CDR2 SVGAGI, per germline (reference sequence). This CDR3 region has 14 residues. The CDR3 sequence: CASSMGQGDYGYTF. CDR3 DNA sequence: TGTGCCAGCAGTATGGGACAGGGGGACTATGGCTACACCTTC.

The chain has TRBV5-5 and TRBJ2-7; weak D call: TRBD1 (6 bases). The germline gives CDR1 SGHKS, CDR2 YYEKEE (reference sequence). The CDR3 length is 16 residues. V gave up 0 bases and J gave up 0 bases, with 13 bases separating them. The CDR3 nucleotides read TGTGCCAGCAGCTTGGGCCCCGACAGGCCCTCCTACGAGCAGTACTTC. Its translation is CASSLGPDRPSYEQYF.

This clonotype was counted only a few times. The genes are TRBV7-6 and TRBJ1-2, with 7 bases identical to TRBD1. Germline values: CDR1 SGHVS, CDR2 FNYEAQ. Losses at the gene ends were 5 bases for V and 6 bases for J; bases not matched to a gene: 9. The CDR3 consists of 14 residues. Written as DNA, the CDR3 is TGTGCCAGCAGCCCCGGGACAGAGGGAAATGGCTACACCTTC. This codes for CASSPGTEGNGYTF.